Listed below are T cell receptor beta chains from one sample, sequenced in a study of shared clonotypes between healthy human individuals. TCRdb's table, derived via immunoSEQ multiplex PCR, lists solely in-frame clones and lacks some. Here the sample spans 2 million to 2.5 million clones, nearly 97% being singletons. Sequencing used naive CD4+ T cells sorted from blood. The receptors come from a man between 18 and 29 years old in good health. CDR3s include the opening cysteine and the closing phenylalanine or tryptophan.

v_call	j_call	cdr3_aa
TRBV4-1	TRBJ2-7	CASSWGEGNPFYEQYF
TRBV18	TRBJ2-5	CASSPLASQETQYF
TRBV4-3	TRBJ2-1	CASSQEIPGLAGIASSYNEQFF
TRBV27	TRBJ2-7	CASSSPGAGQYF
TRBV6-5	TRBJ1-4	CASSSPGRAEEKLFF
TRBV30	TRBJ1-4	CACRWTGGGKLFF
TRBV5-1	TRBJ2-2	CASFRDQNTGELFF
TRBV2	TRBJ1-5	CASSGKQSNQPQHF
TRBV18	TRBJ1-3	CASSPRNTINSGNTIYF
TRBV30	TRBJ2-7	CARSGGRSYEQYF
TRBV4-1	TRBJ2-2	CASSQALGSNTGELFF
TRBV2	TRBJ2-1	CASSRSGLASYNEQFF
TRBV4-1	TRBJ2-1	CASSPGLASEQFF
TRBV18	TRBJ2-2	CASSRLGPGQRFPGELFF
TRBV30	TRBJ2-1	CAWSEPGLASFF
TRBV5-1	TRBJ2-5	CASRAGSPETQYF
TRBV6-1	TRBJ1-2	CASSERQTYGYTF
TRBV5-1	TRBJ2-7	CASSLTGQNYEQYF
TRBV5-4	TRBJ1-5	CASSEGQGANQPQHF
TRBV5-1	TRBJ2-3	CASSKAPTDTQYF
TRBV9	TRBJ2-5	CASSVAGTHQETQYF
TRBV18	TRBJ2-2	CASSPGLGLANTGELFF
TRBV2	TRBJ2-2	CATQLERGTGELFF
TRBV7-2	TRBJ2-7	CASSPPGGLARYEQYF
TRBV18	TRBJ1-2	CASSPGQGGYGYTF
TRBV7-2	TRBJ2-5	CASSLGRGGGRETQYF
TRBV5-1	TRBJ2-5	CASSLVWGETQYF
TRBV9	TRBJ1-5	CASSPYGIRQPQHF
TRBV28	TRBJ1-5	CASSRTGGQYSNQPQHF
TRBV18	TRBJ1-2	CASSPEDGFGYTF
TRBV19	TRBJ1-3	CASQRTGGAGNTIYF
TRBV7-9	TRBJ1-6	CASSLGRQGNSPLHF
TRBV2	TRBJ2-1	CASSEFPGNEQFF